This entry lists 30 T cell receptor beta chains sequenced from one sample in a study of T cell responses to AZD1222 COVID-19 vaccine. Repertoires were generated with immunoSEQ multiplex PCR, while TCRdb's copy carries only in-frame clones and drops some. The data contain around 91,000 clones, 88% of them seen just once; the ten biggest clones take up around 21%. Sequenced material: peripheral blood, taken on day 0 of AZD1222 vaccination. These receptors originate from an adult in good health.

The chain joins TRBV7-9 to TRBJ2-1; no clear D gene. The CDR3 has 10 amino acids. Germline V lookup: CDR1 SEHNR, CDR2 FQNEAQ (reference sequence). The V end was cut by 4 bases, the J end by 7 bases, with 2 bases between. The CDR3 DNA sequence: TGTGCCAGCAGCTGGAATGAGCAGTTCTTC. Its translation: CASSWNEQFF.

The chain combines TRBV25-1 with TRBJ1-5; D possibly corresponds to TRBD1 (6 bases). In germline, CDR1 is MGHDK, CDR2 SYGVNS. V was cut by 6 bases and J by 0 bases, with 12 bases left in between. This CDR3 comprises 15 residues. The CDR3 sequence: CASSAGQFSNQPQHF. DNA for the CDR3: TGTGCCAGCAGCGCAGGACAGTTTAGCAATCAGCCCCAGCATTTT.

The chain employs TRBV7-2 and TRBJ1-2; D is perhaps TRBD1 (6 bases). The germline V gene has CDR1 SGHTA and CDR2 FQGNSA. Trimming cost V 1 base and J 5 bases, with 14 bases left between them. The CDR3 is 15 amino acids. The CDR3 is CASSLVGGAEYGYTF. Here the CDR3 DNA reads TGTGCCAGCAGCTTAGTGGGGGGCGCGGAATATGGCTACACCTTC.

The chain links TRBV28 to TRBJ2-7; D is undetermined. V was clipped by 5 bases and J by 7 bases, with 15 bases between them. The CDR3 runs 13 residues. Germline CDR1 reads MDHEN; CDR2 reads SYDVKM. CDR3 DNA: TGTGCCAGCAGTATATCCCTCCGTCTGGAGCAGTACTTC. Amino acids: CASSISLRLEQYF. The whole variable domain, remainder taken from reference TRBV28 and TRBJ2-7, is DVKVTQSSRYLVKRTGEKVFLECVQDMDHENMFWYRQDPGLGLRLIYFSYDVKMKEKGDIPEGYSVSREKKERFSLILESASTNQTSMYLCASSISLRLEQYFGPGTRLTVT.

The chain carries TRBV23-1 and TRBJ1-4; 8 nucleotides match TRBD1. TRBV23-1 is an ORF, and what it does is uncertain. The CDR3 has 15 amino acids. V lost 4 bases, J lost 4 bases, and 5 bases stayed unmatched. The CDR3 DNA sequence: TGCGCCAGCAGTCTCCAGGGGGCGGTTAATGAAAAACTGTTTTTT. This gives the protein CASSLQGAVNEKLFF.

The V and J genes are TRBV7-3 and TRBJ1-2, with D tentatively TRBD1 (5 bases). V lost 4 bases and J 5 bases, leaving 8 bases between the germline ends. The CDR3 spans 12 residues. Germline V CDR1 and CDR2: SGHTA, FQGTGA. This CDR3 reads CASSSGGYGYTF. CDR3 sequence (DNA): TGTGCCAGCAGCTCTGGGGGGTATGGCTACACCTTC.

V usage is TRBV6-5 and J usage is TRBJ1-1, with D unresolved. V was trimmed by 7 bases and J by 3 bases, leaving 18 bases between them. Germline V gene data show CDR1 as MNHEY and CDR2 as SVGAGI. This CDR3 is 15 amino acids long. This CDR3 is CASTETRLGDTEAFF. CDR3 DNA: TGTGCCAGCACCGAGACGAGATTGGGAGACACTGAAGCTTTCTTT.

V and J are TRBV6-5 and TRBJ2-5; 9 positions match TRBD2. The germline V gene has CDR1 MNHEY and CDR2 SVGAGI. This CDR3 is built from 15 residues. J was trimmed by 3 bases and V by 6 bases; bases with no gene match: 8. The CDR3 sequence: CASSSGLAEKETQYF. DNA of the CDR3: TGTGCCAGCAGCTCGGGACTAGCAGAGAAAGAGACCCAGTACTTC.

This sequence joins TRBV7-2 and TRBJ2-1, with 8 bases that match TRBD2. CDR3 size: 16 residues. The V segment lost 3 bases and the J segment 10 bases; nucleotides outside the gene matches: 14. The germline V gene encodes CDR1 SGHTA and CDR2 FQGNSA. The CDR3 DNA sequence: TGTGCCAGCAGCTTGACGCTGGGACTAGGGGGGGACGAGCAGTTCTTC. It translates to CASSLTLGLGGDEQFF. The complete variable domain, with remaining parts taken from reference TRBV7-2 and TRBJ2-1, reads GAGVSQSPSNKVTEKGKDVELRCDPISGHTALYWYRQSLGQGLEFLIYFQGNSAPDKSGLPSDRFSAERTGGSVSTLTIQRTQQEDSAVYLCASSLTLGLGGDEQFFGPGTRLTVL.

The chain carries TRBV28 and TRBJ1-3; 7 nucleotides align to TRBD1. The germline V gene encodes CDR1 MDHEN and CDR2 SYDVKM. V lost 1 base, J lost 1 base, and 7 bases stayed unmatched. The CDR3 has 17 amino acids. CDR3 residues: CASSLYGDRASGNTIYF. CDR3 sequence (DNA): TGTGCCAGCAGTTTATATGGAGACAGGGCTTCTGGAAACACCATATATTTT.

CDR3 bases: TGTGCCAGCAGCCGCCAGGGGGCTGAGGGCAATCAGCCCCAGCATTTT. Encoded protein: CASSRQGAEGNQPQHF. This chain joins TRBV27 and TRBJ1-5; 8 bases line up with TRBD1. Germline V CDR1 and CDR2: MNHEY, SMNVEV (reference sequence). V dropped 6 bases and J dropped 2; count of bases not matched to a gene: 9. CDR3 length: 16 residues.

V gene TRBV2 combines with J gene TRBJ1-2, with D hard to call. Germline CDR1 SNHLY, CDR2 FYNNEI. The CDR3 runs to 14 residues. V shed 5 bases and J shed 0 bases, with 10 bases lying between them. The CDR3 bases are TGTGCCAGCAGTCGGCTTGGGGCTAACTATGGCTACACCTTC. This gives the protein CASSRLGANYGYTF.

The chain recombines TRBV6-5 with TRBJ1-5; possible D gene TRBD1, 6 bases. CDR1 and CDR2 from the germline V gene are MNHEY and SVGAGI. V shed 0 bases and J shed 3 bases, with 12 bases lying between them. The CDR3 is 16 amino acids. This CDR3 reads CASSYSGGANNQPQHF. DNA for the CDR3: TGTGCCAGCAGTTACTCCGGGGGGGCCAACAATCAGCCCCAGCATTTT.

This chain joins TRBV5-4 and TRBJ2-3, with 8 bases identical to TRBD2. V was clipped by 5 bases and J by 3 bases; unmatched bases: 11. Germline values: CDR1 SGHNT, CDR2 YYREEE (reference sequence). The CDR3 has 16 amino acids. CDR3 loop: CASRRWGGGPTDTQYF. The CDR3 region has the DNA TGTGCCAGCAGGCGATGGGGCGGGGGGCCGACAGATACGCAGTATTTT.

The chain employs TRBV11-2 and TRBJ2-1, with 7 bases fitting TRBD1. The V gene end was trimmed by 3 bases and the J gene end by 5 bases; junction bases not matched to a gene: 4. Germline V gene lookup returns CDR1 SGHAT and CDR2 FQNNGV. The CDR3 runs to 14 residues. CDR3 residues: CASSFGTANNEQFF. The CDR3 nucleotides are TGTGCCAGCAGCTTTGGGACAGCCAACAATGAGCAGTTCTTC.

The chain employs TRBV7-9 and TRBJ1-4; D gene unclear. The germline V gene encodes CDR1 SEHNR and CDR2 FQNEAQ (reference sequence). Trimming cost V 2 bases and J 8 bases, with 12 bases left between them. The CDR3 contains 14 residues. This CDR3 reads CASSLSRDLEKLFF. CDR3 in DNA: TGTGCCAGCAGCTTAAGCCGGGATCTAGAAAAACTGTTTTTT.

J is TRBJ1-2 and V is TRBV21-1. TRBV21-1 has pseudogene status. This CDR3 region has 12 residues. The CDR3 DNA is TGTGCCAGCACTAAGAGGCGCTATGGCTACACCTTC. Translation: CASTKRRYGYTF.

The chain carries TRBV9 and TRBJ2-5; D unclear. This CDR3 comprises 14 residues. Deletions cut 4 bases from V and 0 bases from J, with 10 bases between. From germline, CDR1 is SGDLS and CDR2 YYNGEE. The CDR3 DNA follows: TGTGCCAGCAGCCTGCGGTCAAACCAAGAGACCCAGTACTTC. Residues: CASSLRSNQETQYF.

The CDR3 here is CASSSGGNWGELFF. In DNA form, the CDR3 reads TGTGCCAGCAGTTCAGGGGGAAATTGGGGGGAGCTGTTTTTT. V and J are TRBV6-6 and TRBJ2-2, with 7 bases identical to TRBD1. The V and J ends lost 4 bases and 8 bases, in that order; junction bases with no gene match: 7. Germline CDR1 reads MNHNY; CDR2 reads SVGAGI (reference sequence). This CDR3 spans 14 amino acids.

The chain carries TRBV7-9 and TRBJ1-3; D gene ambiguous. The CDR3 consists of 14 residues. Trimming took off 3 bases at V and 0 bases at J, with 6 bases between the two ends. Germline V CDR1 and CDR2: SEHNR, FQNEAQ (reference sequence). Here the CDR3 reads CASSFGFSGNTIYF. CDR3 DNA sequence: TGTGCCAGCAGCTTCGGGTTCTCTGGAAACACCATATATTTT.

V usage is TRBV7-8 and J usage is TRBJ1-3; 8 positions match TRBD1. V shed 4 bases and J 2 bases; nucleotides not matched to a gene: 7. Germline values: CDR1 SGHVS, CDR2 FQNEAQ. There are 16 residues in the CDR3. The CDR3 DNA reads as TGTGCCAGCAGCTCACAGGGGGGGATTCCTGGAAACACCATATATTTT. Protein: CASSSQGGIPGNTIYF.

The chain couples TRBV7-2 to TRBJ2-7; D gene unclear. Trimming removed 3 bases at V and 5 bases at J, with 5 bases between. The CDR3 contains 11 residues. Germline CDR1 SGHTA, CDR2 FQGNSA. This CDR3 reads CASSFQDEQYF. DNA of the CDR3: TGTGCCAGCAGCTTTCAGGACGAGCAGTACTTC.

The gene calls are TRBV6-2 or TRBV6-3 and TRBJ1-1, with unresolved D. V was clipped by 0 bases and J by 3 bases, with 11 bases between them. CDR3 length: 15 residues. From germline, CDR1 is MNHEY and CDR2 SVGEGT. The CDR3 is CASSYSGGWDTEAFF. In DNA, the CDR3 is TGTGCCAGCAGTTACTCGGGAGGGTGGGACACTGAAGCTTTCTTT.

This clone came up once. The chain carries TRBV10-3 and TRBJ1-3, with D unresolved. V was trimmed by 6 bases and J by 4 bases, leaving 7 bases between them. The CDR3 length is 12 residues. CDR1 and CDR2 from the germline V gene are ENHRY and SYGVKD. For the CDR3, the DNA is TGTGCCATCAGGGGCGGGGGAAACACCATATATTTT. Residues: CAIRGGGNTIYF.

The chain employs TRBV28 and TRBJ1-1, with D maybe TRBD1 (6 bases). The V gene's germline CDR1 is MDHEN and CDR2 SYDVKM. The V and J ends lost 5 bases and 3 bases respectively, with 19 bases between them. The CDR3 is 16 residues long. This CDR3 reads CASSGLGGPADTEAFF. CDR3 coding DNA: TGTGCCAGCAGTGGGTTGGGGGGGCCTGCCGACACTGAAGCTTTCTTT.

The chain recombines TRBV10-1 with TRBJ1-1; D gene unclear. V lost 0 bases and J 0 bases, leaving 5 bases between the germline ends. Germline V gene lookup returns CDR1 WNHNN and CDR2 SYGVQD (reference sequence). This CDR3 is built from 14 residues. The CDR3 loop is CASSESRLNTEAFF. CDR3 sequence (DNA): TGCGCCAGCAGTGAGTCTAGGTTGAACACTGAAGCTTTCTTT.

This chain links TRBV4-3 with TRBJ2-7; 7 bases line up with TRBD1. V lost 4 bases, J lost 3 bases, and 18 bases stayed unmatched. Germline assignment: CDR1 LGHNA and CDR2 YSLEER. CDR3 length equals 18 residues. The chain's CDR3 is CASSRQTGLSKTDYEQYF. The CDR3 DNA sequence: TGCGCCAGCAGCCGACAGACAGGGCTATCTAAAACCGACTACGAGCAGTACTTC.

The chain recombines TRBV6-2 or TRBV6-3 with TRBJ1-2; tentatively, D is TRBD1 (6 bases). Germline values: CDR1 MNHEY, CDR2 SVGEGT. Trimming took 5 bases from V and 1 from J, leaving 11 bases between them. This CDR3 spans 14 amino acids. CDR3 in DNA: TGTGCCAGCAGTGCCGGACAGCTTAACTATGGCTACACCTTC. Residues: CASSAGQLNYGYTF.

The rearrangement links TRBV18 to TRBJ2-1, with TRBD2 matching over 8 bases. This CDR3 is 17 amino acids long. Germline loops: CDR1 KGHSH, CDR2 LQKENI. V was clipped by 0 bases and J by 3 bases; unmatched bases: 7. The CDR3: CASSPPRGAGGYNEQFF. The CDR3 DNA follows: TGTGCCAGCTCACCACCGCGGGGGGCGGGAGGCTACAATGAGCAGTTCTTC. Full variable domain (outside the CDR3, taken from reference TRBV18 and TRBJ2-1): NAGVMQNPRHLVRRRGQEARLRCSPMKGHSHVYWYRQLPEEGLKFMVYLQKENIIDESGMPKERFSAEFPKEGPSILRIQQVVRGDSAAYFCASSPPRGAGGYNEQFFGPGTRLTVL.

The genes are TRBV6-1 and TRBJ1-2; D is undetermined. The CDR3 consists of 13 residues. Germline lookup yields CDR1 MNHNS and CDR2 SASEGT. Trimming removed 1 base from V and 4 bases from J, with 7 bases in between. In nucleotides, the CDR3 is TGTGCCAGCAGTGAAGGCCGCATCTATGGCTACACCTTC. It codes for CASSEGRIYGYTF.